The sequence of this TCR beta chain was determined in a study of T cell responses to AZD1222 COVID-19 vaccine. Points from the study as a whole: Females made up more of the donors, who were largely white British, and clonal diversity may have come out too low.

Unmatched junction bases numbered 10, after V lost 7 bases and J lost 6 bases. The CDR3 has 14 amino acids. Germline V gives CDR1 SNHLY, CDR2 FYNNEI. As concerns this clone: Its antigen is unknown.

Libraries were prepared by immunoSEQ multiplex PCR; TCRdb keeps only in-frame clonotypes and omits some of them. The sample consists of some 180,000 clones, approximately 94% of them appearing once. The chain recombines TRBV2 with TRBJ2-7; 9 nucleotides match TRBD1. This sequence originates from an adult who received the MenACWY meningococcal vaccine as a control. This specimen was peripheral blood, taken 28 days after the second dose of the MenACWY control vaccine. CDR3 sequence (DNA): TGTGCCAGCAAAATCGGGACAGGGAATCGCGAGCAGTACTTC. This translates into CASKIGTGNREQYF. Looking up the rest from reference TRBV2 and TRBJ2-7 gives the full variable domain: EPEVTQTPSHQVTQMGQEVILRCVPISNHLYFYWYRQILGQKVEFLVSFYNNEISEKSEIFDDQFSVERPDGSNFTLKIRSTKLEDSAMYFCASKIGTGNREQYFGPGTRLTVT.